The 17 T cell receptor beta chains listed next were all sequenced from one sample in a study of T cell responses to AZD1222 COVID-19 vaccine (dated by TCRdb to the early 2020s). Libraries came from the immunoSEQ multiplex PCR assay. The clones in this table, taken by TCRdb from immuneACCESS, are in-frame only. Not every clone is retained; where verified, under half of the shortfall comes from an unresolved V gene, and the cause of the rest is unknown. The sample table records 100,000 to 120,000 clones; about 87% of these occur just once. The ten biggest clones cover over 1.5% of the sample. Taken with the paper, the label for time point translates to: baseline before first vaccination. This sample comprised peripheral blood, obtained on day 0 of AZD1222 vaccination. The receptor set was obtained from an adult in good health.

J is TRBJ1-1 and V is TRBV30; TRBD1 aligns across 11 bases. Germline lookup yields CDR1 GTSNPN and CDR2 SVGIG (reference sequence). V was clipped by 7 bases and J by 6 bases; unmatched bases: 16. The CDR3 covers 16 residues. The CDR3 DNA is TGTGCCTTGTTCGGACCATGGGGACAGGGGGTTGCTGAAGCTTTCTTT. This encodes CALFGPWGQGVAEAFF.

This clone was detected only a few times. The gene calls are TRBV2 and TRBJ1-5, with D perhaps TRBD1 (5 bases). V dropped 5 bases and J dropped 7 bases, with 18 bases sitting between them. The CDR3 has 15 amino acids. Germline CDR1 reads SNHLY; CDR2 reads FYNNEI. This CDR3 reads CASSWDGRRDQPQHF. The CDR3 nucleotides read TGTGCCAGCAGTTGGGACGGCAGAAGGGACCAGCCCCAGCATTTT.

The chain joins TRBV13 to TRBJ1-4; D not resolved. Germline assignment: CDR1 PRHDT and CDR2 FYEKMQ (reference sequence). V lost 4 bases to trimming and J lost 6 bases, with 15 bases between them. The CDR3 is made up of 15 amino acids. CDR3 bases: TGTGCCAGCAGCTCCCAACTCCTAACGGATGAAAAACTGTTTTTT. Residues: CASSSQLLTDEKLFF.

The rearrangement joins TRBV7-8 to TRBJ1-1, with a tentative D call TRBD1 (5 bases). The V gene lost 5 bases and the J gene lost 8 bases, with 18 bases spanning the gap. The germline V gene has CDR1 SGHVS and CDR2 FQNEAQ. The CDR3 covers 14 residues. DNA for the CDR3: TGTGCCAGCAGCATGTCATTCGGGGGAGGGGAAGCTTTCTTT. Protein sequence: CASSMSFGGGEAFF. Full variable domain (rest looked up from reference TRBV7-8 and TRBJ1-1): GAGVSQSPRYKVAKRGQDVALRCDPISGHVSLFWYQQALGQGPEFLTYFQNEAQLDKSGLPSDRFFAERPEGSVSTLKIQRTQQEDSAVYLCASSMSFGGGEAFFGQGTRLTVV.

This clone was detected only a few times. The chain combines TRBV5-1 with TRBJ1-5; no clear D gene. From germline, CDR1 is SGHRS and CDR2 YFSETQ. The CDR3 covers 13 residues. V was trimmed by 0 bases and J by 4 bases, leaving 5 bases between them. The CDR3 reads CASSLGQNQPQHF. The CDR3 DNA reads as TGCGCCAGCAGCTTGGGGCAGAATCAGCCCCAGCATTTT.

The chain carries TRBV5-4 and TRBJ2-2; 10 bases map to TRBD2. Trimming took 3 bases from V and 5 from J; bases not matched to a gene: 7. The CDR3 loop spans 16 amino acids. The V gene's germline CDR1 is SGHNT and CDR2 YYREEE (reference sequence). The CDR3 DNA follows: TGTGCCAGCAGCTCCGGAGCGGGGGGGATGACCGGGGAGCTGTTTTTT. Amino acid sequence: CASSSGAGGMTGELFF.

This sequence joins TRBV7-8 and TRBJ1-1; TRBD1 aligns across 10 bases. Germline CDR1 reads SGHVS; CDR2 reads FQNEAQ. V dropped 2 bases and J dropped 5; count of bases not matched to a gene: 5. The CDR3 covers 15 residues. For the CDR3, the DNA is TGTGCCAGCAGCTTATTTGGGACAGGGGTTACTGAAGCTTTCTTT. Protein sequence: CASSLFGTGVTEAFF.

The gene calls are TRBV6-6 and TRBJ2-3; 13 positions match TRBD2. The CDR3 covers 15 residues. J was trimmed by 3 bases and V by 7 bases; bases with no gene match: 4. Germline V gene data show CDR1 as MNHNY and CDR2 as SVGAGI (reference sequence). CDR3 bases: TGTGCCAGCAACGGACTAGCGGGGGAGACAGATACGCAGTATTTT. This codes for CASNGLAGETDTQYF.

V is TRBV5-4 and J is TRBJ2-5; no clear D. Germline V gene sequence: CDR1 SGHNT, CDR2 YYREEE (reference sequence). V was trimmed by 1 base and J by 5 bases, leaving 3 bases between them. The length of the CDR3 is 11 residues. The CDR3 spells CASSLSETQYF. The DNA for the CDR3 is TGTGCCAGCAGCTTGAGTGAGACCCAGTACTTC.

The chain links TRBV19 to TRBJ2-7, with TRBD1 matching over 9 bases. CDR1 LNHDA and CDR2 SQIVND come from the germline V gene (reference sequence). After removal of 6 bases from V and 3 bases from J, the junction contained 6 bases not matched to a gene. There are 14 residues in the CDR3. The CDR3: CASSPGQGGYEQYF. CDR3 DNA sequence: TGTGCCAGTAGCCCGGGACAGGGTGGCTACGAGCAGTACTTC.

This sequence joins TRBV6-5 and TRBJ2-7; either TRBD1 or TRBD2 may fit D (5 bases each). The CDR3 has 15 amino acids. CDR1 and CDR2 from the germline V gene are MNHEY and SVGAGI. V was shortened by 6 bases and J by 6 bases, with 21 bases between the two germline ends. In DNA, the CDR3 is TGTGCCAGCAGCCTCGGGGCCCTACCTAGAGGCGAGCAGTACTTC. Translation gives CASSLGALPRGEQYF.

The V gene is TRBV21-1, the J gene TRBJ1-4; the table names TRBD1, a call not compared with the DNA. TRBV21-1 counts as a pseudogene. The CDR3 covers 15 residues. CDR3 in DNA: TGTGCCAGACGGATGGGACAGGGTAAACATGAAAAACTGTTTTTT. Translation: CARRMGQGKHEKLFF.

This chain uses TRBV2 with TRBJ1-3, with D perhaps matching TRBD1 (6 bases). Trimming took off 8 bases at V and 0 bases at J, with 11 bases between the two ends. The CDR3 extends over 14 amino acids. CDR1 SNHLY and CDR2 FYNNEI come from the germline V gene. CDR3: CASAGDNSGNTIYF. DNA for the CDR3: TGTGCCAGCGCCGGGGACAACTCTGGAAACACCATATATTTT. The whole variable domain, filled in from reference TRBV2 and TRBJ1-3, reads EPEVTQTPSHQVTQMGQEVILRCVPISNHLYFYWYRQILGQKVEFLVSFYNNEISEKSEIFDDQFSVERPDGSNFTLKIRSTKLEDSAMYFCASAGDNSGNTIYFGEGSWLTVV.

The rearrangement uses TRBV5-1 and TRBJ1-5; 7 nucleotides align to TRBD1. This CDR3 is 14 amino acids long. Trimming removed 5 bases from V and 3 bases from J; junction bases left unmatched: 5. The V gene's germline CDR1 is SGHRS and CDR2 YFSETQ. This CDR3 reads CASRIGTDNQPQHF. The CDR3 nucleotides read TGCGCCAGCAGGATAGGGACAGACAATCAGCCCCAGCATTTT.

The chain couples TRBV6-1 to TRBJ2-7, with 9 bases that match TRBD2. This CDR3 spans 15 amino acids. The V segment lost 0 bases and the J segment 2 bases; nucleotides outside the gene matches: 2. The germline gives CDR1 MNHNS, CDR2 SASEGT. CDR3 protein: CASSEASGRTYEQYF. CDR3 DNA: TGTGCCAGCAGTGAAGCAAGCGGGAGGACCTACGAGCAGTACTTC.

This clone was picked up a small number of times. The rearrangement joins TRBV7-9 to TRBJ1-2, with 9 bases fitting TRBD1. The CDR3 contains 13 residues. CDR1 is SEHNR, CDR2 FQNEAQ, per germline (reference sequence). The trim removed 5 bases at V and 5 bases at J, leaving 3 bases unmatched. The CDR3 region is CASSPTGGYGYTF. The CDR3 DNA reads TGTGCCAGCAGCCCGACAGGGGGATATGGCTACACCTTC.

The chain has TRBV19 and TRBJ2-2; D gene uncertain. Germline V CDR1 and CDR2: LNHDA, SQIVND (reference sequence). The V end was cut by 2 bases, the J end by 7 bases, with 11 bases between. This CDR3 is built from 14 residues. The DNA for the CDR3 is TGTGCCAGTAGTATATCAACATCGGTCGGGGAGCTGTTTTTT. It codes for CASSISTSVGELFF.